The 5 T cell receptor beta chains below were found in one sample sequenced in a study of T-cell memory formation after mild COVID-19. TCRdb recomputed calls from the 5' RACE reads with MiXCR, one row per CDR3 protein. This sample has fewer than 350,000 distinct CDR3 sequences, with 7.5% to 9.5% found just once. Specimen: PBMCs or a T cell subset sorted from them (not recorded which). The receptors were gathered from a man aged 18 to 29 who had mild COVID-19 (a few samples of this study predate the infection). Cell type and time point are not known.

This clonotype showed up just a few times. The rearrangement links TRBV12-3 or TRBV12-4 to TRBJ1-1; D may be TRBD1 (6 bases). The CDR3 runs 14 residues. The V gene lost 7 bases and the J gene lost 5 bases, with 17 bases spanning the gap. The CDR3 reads CASKSQGPGTEAFF. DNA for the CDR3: TGTGCCAGCAAGTCACAGGGTCCGGGGACTGAAGCTTTCTTT.

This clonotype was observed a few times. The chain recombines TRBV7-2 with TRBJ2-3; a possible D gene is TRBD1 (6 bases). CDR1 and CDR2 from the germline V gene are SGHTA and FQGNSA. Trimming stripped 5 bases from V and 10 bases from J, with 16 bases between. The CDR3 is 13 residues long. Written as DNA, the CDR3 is TGTGCCAGCAGCCCAACAGGGATGTGGGCGCAGTATTTT. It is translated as CASSPTGMWAQYF.

CDR3 sequence reads: CASSLDISGTYNEQFF. For the CDR3, the DNA is TGCGCCAGCAGCTTGGATATATCTGGCACATACAATGAGCAGTTCTTC. This chain links TRBV5-1 with TRBJ2-1; no definite D call. Germline loops: CDR1 SGHRS, CDR2 YFSETQ. V lost 0 bases and J lost 4, with 14 bases in between. This CDR3 has 16 amino acids.

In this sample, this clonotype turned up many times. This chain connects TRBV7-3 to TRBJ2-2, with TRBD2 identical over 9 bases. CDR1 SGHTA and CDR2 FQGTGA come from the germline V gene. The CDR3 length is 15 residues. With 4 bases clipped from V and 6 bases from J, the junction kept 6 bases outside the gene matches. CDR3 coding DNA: TGTGCCAGCAGCTACCGTAGCGGGGGCTCCGGGGAGCTGTTTTTT. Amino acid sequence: CASSYRSGGSGELFF.

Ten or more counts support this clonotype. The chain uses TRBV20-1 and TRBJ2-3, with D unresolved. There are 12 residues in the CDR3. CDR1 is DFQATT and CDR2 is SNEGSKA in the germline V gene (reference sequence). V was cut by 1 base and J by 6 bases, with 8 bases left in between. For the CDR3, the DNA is TGCAGTGCTAGAGGGTCGTGGGATACGCAGTATTTT. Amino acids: CSARGSWDTQYF.